These 25 T cell receptor beta chains were all obtained from the same sample, sequenced in a study of cytomegalovirus exposure and HLA in healthy donors. With 60 Vbeta and 13 Jbeta primers, the PCR was carried out. Repertoires were generated with immunoSEQ multiplex PCR, while TCRdb's copy carries only in-frame clones and drops some. The sample lists approximately 130,000 clones, 60% to 85% occurring once. The sequencing sample was made of PBMCs. These receptors all stem from a man aged 30 to 45 in good health and CMV-seronegative.

This clone was detected a few times. The chain employs TRBV7-9 and TRBJ2-2, with D perhaps matching TRBD1 (6 bases). Germline CDR1 is SEHNR and CDR2 is FQNEAQ (reference sequence). Between the trimmed V and J ends, which lost 4 bases and 5 bases, there was a span of 8 bases. This CDR3 has 13 amino acids. The DNA for the CDR3 is TGTGCCAGCAGCTACAGGGCGACCGGGGAGCTGTTTTTT. As protein: CASSYRATGELFF.

The rearrangement links TRBV6-5 to TRBJ1-2; unclear D gene. Germline loops: CDR1 MNHEY, CDR2 SVGAGI. V lost 0 bases and J lost 4, with 15 bases in between. This CDR3 is built from 16 residues. This CDR3 is CASSYSYGRDIYGYTF. In DNA form, the CDR3 reads TGTGCCAGCAGTTACTCTTATGGCCGGGATATCTATGGCTACACCTTC.

The chain has TRBV28 and TRBJ1-5; the D gene is possibly TRBD1 (6 bases). Germline V lookup: CDR1 MDHEN, CDR2 SYDVKM. This CDR3 region has 16 residues. Trimming shortened V by 8 bases and J by 0 bases, and 17 bases separated the two germline ends. This CDR3 is CASLGGGGYSNQPQHF. The CDR3, as DNA: TGTGCCAGCCTTGGGGGAGGGGGGTATAGCAATCAGCCCCAGCATTTT.

The gene calls are TRBV5-6 and TRBJ1-2; D remains ambiguous. With 2 bases removed from V and 0 bases from J, the gap between germline ends came to 11 bases. CDR3 size: 15 residues. CDR1 is SGHDT, CDR2 YYEEEE, per germline. Here the CDR3 DNA reads TGTGCCAGCAGCTTTGGGCACCCCGCTAACTATGGCTACACCTTC. Translation: CASSFGHPANYGYTF.

This chain uses TRBV2 with TRBJ2-3, with 11 bases fitting TRBD2. Germline V gives CDR1 SNHLY, CDR2 FYNNEI. The length of the CDR3 is 16 residues. J gave up 1 base and V 5 bases, and 5 bases lay outside the gene matches. The CDR3 nucleotides read TGTGCCAGCAGTACCCTAGCGGGAGGTGGCACAGATACGCAGTATTTT. Residues: CASSTLAGGGTDTQYF.

The chain has TRBV9 and TRBJ1-4; D might be TRBD1 (5 bases). The CDR3 has 14 amino acids. Trimming took off 0 bases at V and 5 bases at J, with 8 bases between the two ends. Germline CDR1 is SGDLS and CDR2 is YYNGEE. CDR3 coding DNA: TGTGCCAGCAGCGTAGGGGGGGGGAATGAAAAACTGTTTTTT. It is translated as CASSVGGGNEKLFF.

Only a few counts were recorded for this clone. The V and J genes are TRBV6-5 and TRBJ2-2, with D possibly TRBD1 on 6 matching bases. Germline CDR1 reads MNHEY; CDR2 reads SVGAGI. The length of the CDR3 is 15 residues. V was cut by 6 bases and J by 4 bases, with 15 bases left in between. Here the CDR3 reads CASRLSQGSTGELFF. The CDR3 coding sequence is TGTGCCAGCAGGCTATCACAGGGAAGCACCGGGGAGCTGTTTTTT.

The CDR3 DNA reads as TGCGCCAGCAGCTTCGGGACAGATAATGAAAAACTGTTTTTT. It codes for CASSFGTDNEKLFF. This chain links TRBV5-1 with TRBJ1-4; TRBD1 agrees at 7 bases. Germline V gene data show CDR1 as SGHRS and CDR2 as YFSETQ. V dropped 2 bases and J dropped 4; count of bases not matched to a gene: 2. The CDR3 totals 14 residues.

The rearrangement uses TRBV29-1 and TRBJ1-1, with D unclear. Germline CDR1 reads SQVTM; CDR2 reads ANQGSEA. Between the trimmed V and J ends, which lost 7 bases and 10 bases, there was a span of 16 bases. The CDR3 is 11 amino acids. This CDR3 is CSADGRVGAFF. The CDR3 DNA sequence: TGCAGCGCCGACGGGAGGGTTGGAGCTTTCTTT.

This chain links TRBV30 with TRBJ2-4, with D possibly being TRBD1 (6 bases). Trimming pared 0 bases from V and 6 bases from J, leaving 12 bases between. Germline V gives CDR1 GTSNPN, CDR2 SVGIG (reference sequence). This CDR3 spans 14 amino acids. Here the CDR3 reads CAWSVTGNRNIQYF. The CDR3 bases are TGTGCCTGGAGTGTGACAGGCAATAGAAACATTCAGTACTTC.

This clone was counted a few times. V usage is TRBV6-6 and J usage is TRBJ1-1; weak D call: TRBD1 (5 bases). Trimming removed 7 bases at V and 8 bases at J, with 14 bases between. Germline V gene lookup returns CDR1 MNHNY and CDR2 SVGAGI (reference sequence). CDR3 size: 12 residues. Here the CDR3 DNA reads TGTGCCAGCACCCACGGGGGGAAAGAAGCTTTCTTT. Protein product: CASTHGGKEAFF.

The chain has TRBV5-1 and TRBJ2-2; TRBD1 is a possible D gene (6 bases). The CDR3 contains 17 residues. Trimming took 4 bases from V and 3 from J, leaving 19 bases between them. Per the germline V gene, CDR1 is SGHRS and CDR2 is YFSETQ. The CDR3 protein is CASSRDTGRRYTGELFF. CDR3 nucleotides: TGCGCCAGCAGCCGGGACACAGGCAGGCGTTACACCGGGGAGCTGTTTTTT.

The chain uses TRBV6-6 and TRBJ1-1, with a weak D call TRBD1 (5 bases). V lost 9 bases and J lost 1, with 12 bases in between. This CDR3 region has 13 residues. Germline CDR1 reads MNHNY; CDR2 reads SVGAGI (reference sequence). CDR3 nucleotides: TGTGCCAGTCGACGGGGGGGGAACACTGAAGCTTTCTTT. The encoded protein is CASRRGGNTEAFF.

This chain's CDR3 is CASSGTGFGSTEAFF. CDR3 bases: TGTGCCAGCAGCGGGACAGGGTTCGGGAGCACTGAAGCTTTCTTT. This chain connects TRBV5-4 to TRBJ1-1; 9 bases line up with TRBD1. This CDR3 has 15 amino acids. The trim removed 4 bases at V and 4 bases at J, leaving 8 bases unmatched. CDR1 is SGHNT, CDR2 YYREEE, per germline (reference sequence).

The genes are TRBV28 and TRBJ1-5; D remains unclear. The CDR3 sequence is 14 residues long. Trimming removed 7 bases at V and 1 base at J, with 11 bases between. Per the germline V gene, CDR1 is MDHEN and CDR2 is SYDVKM. The CDR3 is CASIKEVSNQPQHF. DNA of the CDR3: TGTGCCAGCATTAAGGAGGTCAGCAATCAGCCCCAGCATTTT.

This clone was recorded only once. The V and J genes are TRBV5-6 and TRBJ2-1, with D possibly matching TRBD1 (6 bases). CDR3 length: 12 residues. CDR1 and CDR2 from the germline V gene are SGHDT and YYEEEE. The V end was cut by 4 bases, the J end by 14 bases, with 16 bases between. CDR3 sequence: CASSQKTGRKFF. CDR3 coding DNA: TGTGCCAGCAGCCAAAAGACAGGCCGGAAGTTCTTC.

V gene TRBV14 combines with J gene TRBJ2-7; no definite D call. V shed 0 bases and J shed 4 bases, with 13 bases lying between them. Germline loops: CDR1 SGHDN, CDR2 FVKESK. The length of the CDR3 is 15 residues. The CDR3 bases are TGTGCCAGCAGCCAAGAAACCGCGCCTTGGTACGAGCAGTACTTC. Protein sequence: CASSQETAPWYEQYF.

J is TRBJ2-5 and V is TRBV4-1; possibly TRBD1 for D (7 bases). Per the germline V gene, CDR1 is MGHRA and CDR2 is YSYEKL. The germline V and J ends were trimmed by 3 bases and 9 bases, with 23 bases remaining between them. There are 16 residues in the CDR3. The CDR3 region has the DNA TGCGCCAGCAGCCATCCTGGAGGGGGCACCAAGAGACCCCAGTACTTC. This encodes CASSHPGGGTKRPQYF.

The table lists this clone with a count of one. The chain couples TRBV9 to TRBJ2-1, with a possible D match to TRBD1 (6 bases). CDR3 length: 16 amino acids. Germline CDR1 and CDR2: SGDLS and YYNGEE. The V end was cut by 3 bases, the J end by 0 bases, with 13 bases between. The CDR3 sequence: CASSAGAGDSYNEQFF. For the CDR3, the DNA is TGTGCCAGCAGCGCCGGAGCAGGGGACTCCTACAATGAGCAGTTCTTC.

A few counts support this clone. The genes are TRBV5-4 and TRBJ2-7; 7 nucleotides match TRBD2. The CDR3 is 15 residues long. The junction had 5 bases not matched to a gene; V was cut back by 0 bases and J by 2 bases. From germline, CDR1 is SGHNT and CDR2 YYREEE (reference sequence). The CDR3 nucleotides read TGTGCCAGCAGCTTGGCCACGGGAGGAACCTACGAGCAGTACTTC. Its translation: CASSLATGGTYEQYF.

The chain joins TRBV7-6 to TRBJ2-7, with 7 bases matching TRBD2. The CDR3 loop spans 17 amino acids. Trimming at V came to 1 base and at J to 2 bases, leaving 11 bases not matched to a gene. Germline CDR1 and CDR2: SGHVS and FNYEAQ. DNA for the CDR3: TGTGCCAGCAGCTTAGTTGGGGGGGGGACTGGAACCTACGAGCAGTACTTC. Translating gives CASSLVGGGTGTYEQYF.

This chain uses TRBV5-8 with TRBJ2-7; D not certain. The CDR3 runs 16 residues. V lost 2 bases, J lost 2 bases, and 17 bases lay in between. Germline CDR1 and CDR2: SGHTS and YDEGEE. The CDR3 region has the DNA TGTGCCAGCAGCTTCGGTTTTGGAGAAATAGCCTACGAGCAGTACTTC. This translates into CASSFGFGEIAYEQYF.

This chain connects TRBV7-6 to TRBJ1-5; TRBD1 might be the D (6 bases). Trimming removed 5 bases from V and 0 bases from J, with 20 bases in between. Germline CDR1 and CDR2: SGHVS and FNYEAQ. The CDR3 has 18 amino acids. DNA for the CDR3: TGTGCCAGCAGCACCGGTCGGACAGACCCTCTTAGCAATCAGCCCCAGCATTTT. Translated: CASSTGRTDPLSNQPQHF. The whole variable domain, filled in from reference TRBV7-6 and TRBJ1-5, reads GAGVSQSPRYKVTKRGQDVALRCDPISGHVSLYWYRQALGQGPEFLTYFNYEAQQDKSGLPNDRFSAERPEGSISTLTIQRTEQRDSAMYRCASSTGRTDPLSNQPQHFGDGTRLSIL.

The genes are TRBV7-9 and TRBJ1-4; maybe TRBD1 (6 bases). Germline-derived CDR1 and CDR2 are SEHNR and FQNEAQ (reference sequence). This CDR3 has 17 residues. Between the trimmed V and J ends, which lost 5 bases and 0 bases, there was a span of 16 bases. This CDR3 reads CASSVTGMVATNEKLFF. The CDR3 bases are TGTGCCAGCAGCGTAACAGGGATGGTTGCAACTAATGAAAAACTGTTTTTT. Combining the CDR3 with reference TRBV7-9 and TRBJ1-4 gives the whole variable domain DTGVSQNPRHKITKRGQNVTFRCDPISEHNRLYWYRQTLGQGPEFLTYFQNEAQLEKSRLLSDRFSAERPKGSFSTLEIQRTEQGDSAMYLCASSVTGMVATNEKLFFGSGTQLSVL.

This clone was seen more than once but under ten times. This sequence joins TRBV7-6 and TRBJ2-3; D might be TRBD1 (5 bases). This CDR3 has 13 residues. The V and J ends lost 2 bases and 6 bases respectively, with 9 bases between them. Germline V gives CDR1 SGHVS, CDR2 FNYEAQ. CDR3 region: CASSLQGRDTQYF. CDR3 sequence (DNA): TGTGCCAGCAGCTTACAGGGTAGGGATACGCAGTATTTT.